This T cell receptor (beta chain) stems from a study of post-analysis software for immune sequencing data. The overall study: Several disease courses (relapsing-remitting, secondary progressive and progressive-relapsing) of multiple sclerosis were included. Notes on the study in general: A handful of TRBV segments were significantly more frequent in patients than in controls. TRBV5-6, TRBV5-1 and TRBV20-1 were among these segments. The authors found that F measure strongly co-clustered same-batch samples. Multiple sclerosis was associated with a significant reduction in normalized Chao1 diversity relative to controls.

The CDR3 has 16 amino acids. Germline CDR1 is SGHDN and CDR2 is FVKESK. Each TCR beta cDNA library carried unique molecular identifiers. TCRdb recomputed calls from the PCR reads with MiXCR, one row per CDR3 protein. The sample consists of roughly 410,000 distinct CDR3 sequences, approximately 38% of them appearing once. Details on this clonotype: Its antigen remains unknown.

Material: blood. The chain employs TRBV14 and TRBJ2-4; 10 nucleotides line up with TRBD1. The J call may be in error: the DNA end matches TRBJ2-7 better. The TCR comes from a girl aged 5 to 17 with multiple sclerosis. The CDR3 DNA reads as TGTGCCAGCAGCCGCCCCCCCGGGACAGGGGTTGGCGAGCAGTACTTC. It is translated as CASSRPPGTGVGEQYF.